The sequence of this T cell receptor (beta chain) was determined in a study of CD8 T cells in Susac syndrome. V shed 2 bases and J shed 3 bases, with 8 bases lying between them. This CDR3 has 13 amino acids. Germline values: CDR1 GTSNPN, CDR2 SVGIG (reference sequence). Negative isolation yielded the CD8+ and CD4+ T cells, while FACS enriched the TEMRA cells. RNA, at roughly 0.5 to 1 ug, was reverse transcribed with random hexamers. Amplification of TCR beta CDR3 spanned 54 Vbeta and 13 Jbeta via immunoSEQ multiplex PCR. TCRdb ran MiXCR on the immunoSEQ multiplex PCR reads and lists one entry per CDR3 protein. This table holds approximately 160,000 distinct CDR3 sequences, around 94% found once.

Sequenced input: CD4+ T cells from PBMCs. The clonotype originates from a human donor with multiple sclerosis. The J gene is TRBJ1-5, the V gene TRBV30, with D uncertain. In DNA, the CDR3 is TGTGCCTGGAGTAAAGACCTCAATCAGCCCCAGCATTTT. The encoded protein is CAWSKDLNQPQHF. Supplemented by reference TRBV30 and TRBJ1-5, the full variable domain reads SQTIHQWPATLVQPVGSPLSLECTVEGTSNPNLYWYRQAAGRGLQLLFYSVGIGQISSEVPQNLSASRPQDRQFILSSKKLLLSDSGFYLCAWSKDLNQPQHFGDGTRLSIL.